This T cell receptor beta chain originates from a study of blood T cell repertoires in COVID-19. The overall study: Sources were T cells, B-cell-depleted T cells, or PBMCs; the material itself was cDNA or gDNA.

From germline, CDR1 is MDHEN and CDR2 SYDVKM. CDR3 length: 15 amino acids. V lost 3 bases and J lost 8; bases outside the gene matches: 13. As originally analysed: Reference gene primers were amplified, and this amplification served to estimate nucleated cell counts. Assay: immunoSEQ multiplex PCR; the TCRdb copy retains only in-frame clones and omits some. Clone size and V and J calls were adopted from that table, with D and trimming inferred from the DNA. The sample includes under 150,000 clones, about 85% of them seen just once. The chain combines TRBV28 with TRBJ2-7; 7 bases match TRBD2. The sequence derives from a human donor in a cohort sampled during active COVID-19. The sample consisted of peripheral blood. The CDR3 sequence: CASSLSTGTISQQYF. The CDR3, as DNA: TGTGCCAGCAGTTTGAGCACCGGGACTATATCTCAGCAGTACTTC.